The 29 T cell receptor beta chains reported below all come from one sample, sequenced in a study of cytomegalovirus exposure and HLA in healthy donors (TCRdb year 2017). The method was the immunoSEQ multiplex PCR assay. For the multiplex PCR, a mixture combining 60 forward primers for TCR Vbeta segments and 13 reverse primers for TCR Jbeta segments was used. TCRdb provides this immuneACCESS table in a form limited to in-frame rearrangements. Some clones are lacking; in checked studies, under half of them reflect an unresolved V gene, and why the rest are absent is not known. In this sample the table shows roughly 220,000 clones, 80% to 90% of which occur a single time. Roughly 3.1% of the sample belongs to the ten largest clones. Sequenced material: PBMCs. Source of these receptors: a man in his thirties or forties in good health and CMV-seronegative.

This sequence joins TRBV19 and TRBJ2-2; D is possibly TRBD1 (5 bases). From germline, CDR1 is LNHDA and CDR2 SQIVND (reference sequence). This CDR3 comprises 13 residues. The V and J ends lost 7 bases and 6 bases respectively, with 12 bases between them. The CDR3 DNA reads as TGTGCCAGTAAGGTTCAGGGCGCCGGGGAGCTGTTTTTT. Its protein product is CASKVQGAGELFF.

A note on this clone: The germline gene is not matched at one end of the junction; a read error may be the cause. This chain links TRBV5-8 with TRBJ2-6; tentatively, D is TRBD1 (5 bases). The CDR3 extends over 15 amino acids. Germline V gene lookup returns CDR1 SGHTS and CDR2 YDEGEE. Written as DNA, the CDR3 is TGTGCCAGCAGCTTGTCAGGGCCTGGGGCCAGCGTCCTGACTTTC. Translated, it gives CASSLSGPGASVLTF.

J is TRBJ2-5 and V is TRBV5-1; possible D gene TRBD1, 5 bases. Germline CDR1 is SGHRS and CDR2 is YFSETQ. The V and J ends lost 4 bases and 4 bases respectively, with 8 bases between them. This CDR3 has 12 residues. In DNA form, the CDR3 reads TGCGCCAGCAGCCCGCAGGGAGAGACCCAGTACTTC. This sequence encodes CASSPQGETQYF.

This CDR3 is CASSLEEGQGYEQYF. The CDR3 DNA follows: TGTGCCAGCAGTTTAGAGGAGGGACAGGGTTACGAGCAGTACTTC. This chain uses TRBV28 with TRBJ2-7; TRBD1 matches at 9 bases. The J segment lost 4 bases and the V segment lost 2 bases, leaving 6 bases of the junction unmatched. The V gene's germline CDR1 is MDHEN and CDR2 SYDVKM. The CDR3 extends over 15 amino acids.

This chain links TRBV28 with TRBJ1-1; 7 bases align to TRBD1. The V gene's germline CDR1 is MDHEN and CDR2 SYDVKM. This CDR3 has 16 residues. V gave up 4 bases and J gave up 0 bases; unmatched junction bases: 8. The CDR3 coding sequence is TGTGCCAGCAGTTCACTTCAGACAGGGATGAACACTGAAGCTTTCTTT. Translating it yields CASSSLQTGMNTEAFF.

The CDR3 loop is CASSIGQLGTGELFF. CDR3 coding DNA: TGTGCCAGTAGTATTGGACAGCTGGGCACCGGGGAGCTGTTTTTT. This chain links TRBV19 with TRBJ2-2, with D possibly being TRBD1 (6 bases). This CDR3 contains 15 residues. The germline V gene has CDR1 LNHDA and CDR2 SQIVND (reference sequence). V lost 3 bases to trimming and J lost 4 bases, with 12 bases between them.

V gene TRBV11-2 combines with J gene TRBJ2-5, with D possibly TRBD1 on 6 matching bases. TRBJ2-7 explains the end of the DNA better; the J call may be wrong. Germline assignment: CDR1 SGHAT and CDR2 FQNNGV. There are 16 residues in the CDR3. Written as DNA, the CDR3 is TGTGCCAGCAGCTTAGCGCGGCAGGGGACGTCCTACGAGCAGTACTTC. Protein: CASSLARQGTSYEQYF.

In this sample, this clone turned up a few times. The chain joins TRBV11-1 to TRBJ1-1; the D gene is possibly TRBD1 (5 bases). Germline V CDR1 and CDR2: SGHAT, FQDESV (reference sequence). V lost 1 base to trimming and J lost 6 bases, with 18 bases between them. This CDR3 contains 16 residues. DNA for the CDR3: TGTGCCAGCAGCTTAGTTCTCGACAGCCCACCCGCTGAAGCTTTCTTT. It encodes CASSLVLDSPPAEAFF.

The chain combines TRBV7-8 with TRBJ2-3; D is unclear. Deletions cut 1 base from V and 6 bases from J, with 8 bases between. This CDR3 is built from 13 residues. Germline loops: CDR1 SGHVS, CDR2 FQNEAQ. CDR3 sequence (DNA): TGTGCCAGCAGCTTAGGCCCCGGGGATACGCAGTATTTT. Amino acid sequence: CASSLGPGDTQYF.

The chain employs TRBV28 and TRBJ1-2; 7 bases fit TRBD1. Per the germline V gene, CDR1 is MDHEN and CDR2 is SYDVKM. V lost 7 bases, J lost 5 bases, and 13 bases stayed unmatched. This CDR3 comprises 15 residues. This chain's CDR3 is CASNLRDSSGYGYTF. CDR3 DNA: TGTGCCAGCAACCTCCGGGACAGTTCTGGTTATGGCTACACCTTC.

This clone was seen a handful of times. This chain uses TRBV6-5 with TRBJ1-4; D is unclear. Trimming pared 9 bases from V and 7 bases from J, leaving 15 bases between. The CDR3 extends over 13 amino acids. CDR1 and CDR2 from the germline V gene are MNHEY and SVGAGI. The CDR3 nucleotides read TGTGCCAGTGCGCCATCGGAGAGTGAAAAACTGTTTTTT. Its protein product is CASAPSESEKLFF.

The chain couples TRBV15 to TRBJ1-1, with 7 bases aligning to TRBD1. With 1 base clipped from V and 4 bases from J, the junction kept 6 bases outside the gene matches. Per germline, CDR1 LNHNV and CDR2 YYDKDF (reference sequence). This CDR3 has 15 residues. This chain's CDR3 is CATSRVRGPSTEAFF. The CDR3 DNA sequence: TGTGCCACCAGCAGAGTAAGGGGGCCCAGCACTGAAGCTTTCTTT.

The chain employs TRBV5-1 and TRBJ2-7; D is unclear. Germline CDR1 reads SGHRS; CDR2 reads YFSETQ. This CDR3 has 13 residues. V gave up 0 bases and J gave up 3 bases, with 7 bases separating them. CDR3 DNA sequence: TGCGCCAGCAGCTTGGCCCAGTTCTACGAGCAGTACTTC. Translation gives CASSLAQFYEQYF. The full variable domain, with the rest looked up from reference TRBV5-1 and TRBJ2-7, is KAGVTQTPRYLIKTRGQQVTLSCSPISGHRSVSWYQQTPGQGLQFLFEYFSETQRNKGNFPGRFSGRQFSNSRSEMNVSTLELGDSALYLCASSLAQFYEQYFGPGTRLTVT.

V usage is TRBV2 and J usage is TRBJ2-1, with D perhaps TRBD2 (5 bases). The V end lost 7 bases, the J end lost 3 bases, and 10 bases lay between the germline ends. The length of the CDR3 is 13 residues. In germline, CDR1 is SNHLY, CDR2 FYNNEI. In DNA, the CDR3 is TGTGCCAGCATGGACTTAAACTACAATGAGCAGTTCTTC. Translated, it gives CASMDLNYNEQFF. Full variable domain (missing parts from reference TRBV2 and TRBJ2-1): EPEVTQTPSHQVTQMGQEVILRCVPISNHLYFYWYRQILGQKVEFLVSFYNNEISEKSEIFDDQFSVERPDGSNFTLKIRSTKLEDSAMYFCASMDLNYNEQFFGPGTRLTVL.

V and J are TRBV7-9 and TRBJ2-5; D call uncertain. CDR1 is SEHNR and CDR2 is FQNEAQ in the germline V gene (reference sequence). The CDR3 runs 15 residues. With 2 bases removed from V and 0 bases from J, the gap between germline ends came to 10 bases. The CDR3 sequence: CASSLWMADQETQYF. CDR3 coding DNA: TGTGCCAGCAGCTTATGGATGGCGGACCAAGAGACCCAGTACTTC.

The table lists this clone with a few counts. The rearrangement links TRBV10-1 to TRBJ2-7; perhaps TRBD2 as D (6 bases). Germline CDR1 and CDR2: WNHNN and SYGVQD (reference sequence). This CDR3 is 12 amino acids long. V dropped 11 bases and J dropped 0 bases, with 11 bases sitting between them. The CDR3 is CAGRGVSYEQYF. CDR3 DNA sequence: TGCGCCGGGCGGGGCGTCTCCTACGAGCAGTACTTC.

The genes are TRBV11-2 and TRBJ2-1, with TRBD2 as a possible D gene (6 bases). The germline V gene has CDR1 SGHAT and CDR2 FQNNGV. This CDR3 region has 14 residues. Trimming removed 1 base from V and 6 bases from J, with 10 bases in between. In DNA form, the CDR3 reads TGTGCCAGCAGCTTAGTAACTAGCCCCAATGAGCAGTTCTTC. The encoded protein is CASSLVTSPNEQFF.

The CDR3 DNA reads TGCGCCAGCAGCTTGGCAGGTATGGGCTCACCCCTCCACTTT. Translated, it gives CASSLAGMGSPLHF. The V gene is TRBV5-1, the J gene TRBJ1-6; no reliable D call. The CDR3 runs to 14 residues. Germline V CDR1 and CDR2: SGHRS, YFSETQ. The V end lost 0 bases, the J end lost 10 bases, and 11 bases lay between the germline ends.

This chain uses TRBV28 with TRBJ2-1; D gene unclear. The CDR3 spans 13 residues. The germline CDR1 and CDR2 sequences are MDHEN and SYDVKM. Deletions cut 1 base from V and 6 bases from J, with 7 bases between. The CDR3, as DNA: TGTGCCAGCAGTTTATTGGCAGGCAATGAGCAGTTCTTC. Amino acids: CASSLLAGNEQFF.

This clone showed up just once. The chain combines TRBV9 with TRBJ2-5, with 9 bases that match TRBD2. The V gene's germline CDR1 is SGDLS and CDR2 YYNGEE. This CDR3 is built from 15 residues. The V and J ends lost 0 bases and 5 bases, in that order; junction bases with no gene match: 5. The chain's CDR3 is CASSVGGTSRETQYF. The DNA for the CDR3 is TGTGCCAGCAGCGTAGGAGGGACTAGCCGTGAGACCCAGTACTTC.

The CDR3 bases are TGTCGGGGGGAGGGGGGATGTGATTCACCCCTCCACTTT. Amino acid sequence: CRGEGGCDSPLHF. This chain connects TRBV7-7 to TRBJ1-6, with D tentatively TRBD1 (6 bases). CDR1 and CDR2 from the germline V gene are SSHAT and FNYEAQ (reference sequence). This CDR3 spans 13 amino acids.

CDR3 protein: CASSDSWAHEQYF. The CDR3 nucleotides read TGTGCCAGCAGTGATTCCTGGGCCCACGAGCAGTACTTC. V is TRBV6-1 and J is TRBJ2-7; D remains ambiguous. CDR1 MNHNS and CDR2 SASEGT come from the germline V gene. This CDR3 comprises 13 residues. V gave up 3 bases and J gave up 5 bases, with 11 bases separating them.

The chain joins TRBV13 to TRBJ2-3; 7 bases align to TRBD1. The J segment lost 3 bases and the V segment lost 6 bases, leaving 3 bases of the junction unmatched. Germline V gene data show CDR1 as PRHDT and CDR2 as FYEKMQ (reference sequence). The CDR3 consists of 13 residues. The chain's CDR3 is CASSRGRTDTQYF. The CDR3 DNA reads TGTGCCAGCAGTAGGGGGCGAACAGATACGCAGTATTTT.

The CDR3 DNA is TGTGCCAGCAGCGTAGGGGGCAGGAACACTGAAGCTTTCTTT. It specifies CASSVGGRNTEAFF. The chain is built from TRBV9 and TRBJ1-1; D is possibly TRBD1 (5 bases). The CDR3 runs 14 residues. With 0 bases removed from V and 1 base from J, the gap between germline ends came to 7 bases. In germline, CDR1 is SGDLS, CDR2 YYNGEE.

This chain joins TRBV25-1 and TRBJ2-5; the D is unclear. Germline V lookup: CDR1 MGHDK, CDR2 SYGVNS. Trimming pared 0 bases from V and 7 bases from J, leaving 12 bases between. This CDR3 spans 14 amino acids. In DNA, the CDR3 is TGTGCCAGCAGTGAATACGAAACTTGGTCGACCCAGTACTTC. This codes for CASSEYETWSTQYF.

The rearrangement joins TRBV27 to TRBJ1-5, with 9 bases aligning to TRBD1. There are 14 residues in the CDR3. Germline assignment: CDR1 MNHEY and CDR2 SMNVEV (reference sequence). With V trimmed by 7 bases and J by 9 bases, 10 bases remained unmatched. CDR3: CASNARTGEGPQHF. DNA of the CDR3: TGTGCCAGCAACGCCCGGACAGGGGAAGGGCCCCAGCATTTT.

The V call is TRBV6-1, the J call TRBJ2-2; 7 positions agree with TRBD1. V was pared by 6 bases and J by 1 base, with 2 bases of the junction left unmatched. Looked up from germline, CDR1 is MNHNS and CDR2 is SASEGT. The CDR3 contains 14 residues. Here the CDR3 reads CASSRQGNTGELFF. The CDR3 coding sequence is TGTGCCAGCAGCCGACAGGGGAACACCGGGGAGCTGTTTTTT.

The chain carries TRBV9 and TRBJ1-5; D ambiguous. The CDR3 covers 17 residues. Looked up from germline, CDR1 is SGDLS and CDR2 is YYNGEE. With 4 bases removed from V and 1 base from J, the gap between germline ends came to 18 bases. This chain's CDR3 is CASSPPSGVGSNQPQHF. The CDR3 DNA is TGTGCCAGCAGCCCTCCGTCGGGAGTGGGAAGCAATCAGCCCCAGCATTTT.

This chain links TRBV6-1 with TRBJ2-7, with D tentatively TRBD1 (6 bases). The CDR3 length is 13 residues. The ends were cut back, 4 bases at V and 3 bases at J, with 10 bases in the middle. From germline, CDR1 is MNHNS and CDR2 SASEGT. Here the CDR3 DNA reads TGTGCCAGCAGTGCTACAGGGCACTACGAGCAGTACTTC. This sequence encodes CASSATGHYEQYF.